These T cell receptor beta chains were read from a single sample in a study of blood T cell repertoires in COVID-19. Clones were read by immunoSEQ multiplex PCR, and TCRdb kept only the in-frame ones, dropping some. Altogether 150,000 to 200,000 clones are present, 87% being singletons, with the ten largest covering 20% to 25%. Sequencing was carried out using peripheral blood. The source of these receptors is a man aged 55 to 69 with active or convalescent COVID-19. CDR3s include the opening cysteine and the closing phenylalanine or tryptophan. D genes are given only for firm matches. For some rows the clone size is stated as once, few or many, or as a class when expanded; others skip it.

CDR3nt: TGTGCCAGCAGCTCCCACCGAGACATTATCTCTGGAAACACCATATATTTT
CDR3aa: CASSSHRDIISGNTIYF
j_gene: TRBJ1-3
len: 17
d_gene: -
v_gene: TRBV7-4
abundance: -

CDR3nt: TGCGCCAGCAGTGGGGGCCCATCTAGCACAGATACGCAGTATTTT
CDR3aa: CASSGGPSSTDTQYF
j_gene: TRBJ2-3
len: 15
d_gene: -
v_gene: TRBV5-1
abundance: -

CDR3nt: TGCGCCAGCAGCCAAGAAAGGGGAACCTACAATGAGCAGTTCTTC
CDR3aa: CASSQERGTYNEQFF
j_gene: TRBJ2-1
len: 15
d_gene: -
v_gene: TRBV4-1
abundance: -

CDR3nt: TGTGCCAGCAGCTTGGGTGGCGGGAGCTCCTACGAGCAGTACTTC
CDR3aa: CASSLGGGSSYEQYF
j_gene: TRBJ2-7
len: 15
d_gene: TRBD2
v_gene: TRBV5-6
abundance: -

CDR3nt: TGCGCCAGCTCGGGTAGCTCCTACGAGCAGTACTTC
CDR3aa: CASSGSSYEQYF
j_gene: TRBJ2-7
len: 12
d_gene: -
v_gene: TRBV5-1
abundance: -

CDR3nt: TGTGCCATCAGGCGGTCACCCCTCTCCTCTGGGGCCAACGTCCTGACTTTC
CDR3aa: CAIRRSPLSSGANVLTF
j_gene: TRBJ2-6
len: 17
d_gene: -
v_gene: TRBV10-3
abundance: -

CDR3nt: TGTGCCAGCGGGGACTCCTTAGCCGGGACAGTGGACACCTTC
CDR3aa: CASGDSLAGTVDTF
j_gene: TRBJ1-2
len: 14
d_gene: TRBD1
v_gene: TRBV2
abundance: -

CDR3nt: TGTGCCAGCAGCTTGATAGGGGTAAATAATTCACCCCTCCACTTT
CDR3aa: CASSLIGVNNSPLHF
j_gene: TRBJ1-6
len: 15
d_gene: -
v_gene: TRBV5-6
abundance: -

CDR3nt: TGCGCCAGCAGCCATGGGGACACCAAGAACACTGAAGCTTTCTTT
CDR3aa: CASSHGDTKNTEAFF
j_gene: TRBJ1-1
len: 15
d_gene: -
v_gene: TRBV4-1
abundance: -

CDR3nt: TGTGCCAGCAGCCAAAGGATGGGCGCTGGGGCCAACGTCCTGACTTTC
CDR3aa: CASSQRMGAGANVLTF
j_gene: TRBJ2-6
len: 16
d_gene: -
v_gene: TRBV7-3
abundance: -

CDR3nt: TGTGCCAGCACCAACGCCGGGGACAGGGGGCGAGGCTACACCTTC
CDR3aa: CASTNAGDRGRGYTF
j_gene: TRBJ1-2
len: 15
d_gene: TRBD1
v_gene: TRBV7-9
abundance: once

CDR3nt: TGTGCCAGCAGTGCCCCTGTCGAGGACACTGAAGCTTTCTTT
CDR3aa: CASSAPVEDTEAFF
j_gene: TRBJ1-1
len: 14
d_gene: -
v_gene: TRBV25-1
abundance: -

CDR3nt: TGTGCCAGCTCACAAGGGGTGGTGGGCGCTGAGCAGTTCTTC
CDR3aa: CASSQGVVGAEQFF
j_gene: TRBJ2-1
len: 14
d_gene: -
v_gene: TRBV18
abundance: -

CDR3nt: TGCGCCAGCAGTGAGTCCGAGGCGCTTGGCCGCACCGGGGAGCTGTTTTTT
CDR3aa: CASSESEALGRTGELFF
j_gene: TRBJ2-2
len: 17
d_gene: -
v_gene: TRBV10-2
abundance: -

CDR3nt: TGTGCCAGCTCAGGTAGCGCCGATACGCAGTATTTT
CDR3aa: CASSGSADTQYF
j_gene: TRBJ2-3
len: 12
d_gene: -
v_gene: TRBV18
abundance: -

CDR3nt: TGCAGCGGCTATAACTATGGCTACACCTTC
CDR3aa: CSGYNYGYTF
j_gene: TRBJ1-2
len: 10
d_gene: -
v_gene: TRBV29-1
abundance: -